Below, one T cell receptor beta chain is given with its context. Its antigen remains unidentified. Primers used in a second PCR of about 7 to 12 cycles were a sample-barcoded 5' primer and a J-beta primer mix. One entry per CDR3 protein results from TCRdb running MiXCR on the 5' RACE reads. Among 600,000 to 800,000 distinct CDR3 sequences listed, over 40% were seen once. The data derive from a study of blood T cells in healthy people across ages. Findings and caveats of the study: The unknown donor CMV status may have confounded expanded clonotype changes.

The germline V and J ends were trimmed by 5 bases and 1 base, with 11 bases remaining between them. This CDR3 has 14 residues. Looked up from germline, CDR1 is SGHAT and CDR2 is FQNNGV. Input material: blood. This TCR derives from an elderly woman in good health. V usage is TRBV11-2 and J usage is TRBJ2-5; D perhaps matches TRBD2 (5 bases). The chain's CDR3 is CASSRSGFQETQYF. CDR3 in DNA: TGTGCCAGCAGCCGAAGCGGATTCCAAGAGACCCAGTACTTC.